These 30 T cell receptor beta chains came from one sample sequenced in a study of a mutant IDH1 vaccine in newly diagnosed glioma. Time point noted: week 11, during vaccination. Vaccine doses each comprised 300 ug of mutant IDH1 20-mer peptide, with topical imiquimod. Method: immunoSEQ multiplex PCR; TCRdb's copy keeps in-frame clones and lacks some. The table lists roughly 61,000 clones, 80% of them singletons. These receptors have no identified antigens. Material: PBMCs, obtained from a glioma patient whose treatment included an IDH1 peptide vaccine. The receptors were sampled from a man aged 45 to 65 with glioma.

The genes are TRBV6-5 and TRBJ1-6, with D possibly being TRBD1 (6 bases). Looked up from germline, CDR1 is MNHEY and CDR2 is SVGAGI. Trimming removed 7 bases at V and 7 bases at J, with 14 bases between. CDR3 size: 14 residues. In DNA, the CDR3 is TGTGCCAGCACAAACAGGGCGTTGAATTCACCCCTCCACTTT. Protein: CASTNRALNSPLHF.

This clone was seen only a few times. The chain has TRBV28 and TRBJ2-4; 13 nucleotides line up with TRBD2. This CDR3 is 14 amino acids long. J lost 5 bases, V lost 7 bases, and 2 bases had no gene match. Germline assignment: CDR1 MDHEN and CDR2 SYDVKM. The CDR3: CASTTSGRQNIQYF. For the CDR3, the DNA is TGTGCCAGCACGACTAGCGGGAGGCAAAACATTCAGTACTTC.

The CDR3 region has the DNA TGTGCCAGCTCACCACCGTGGGAGGAGAACACTGAAGCTTTCTTT. It codes for CASSPPWEENTEAFF. The chain joins TRBV18 to TRBJ1-1; the D is unclear. Trimming stripped 0 bases from V and 1 base from J, with 9 bases between. The germline V gene encodes CDR1 KGHSH and CDR2 LQKENI. The CDR3 loop spans 15 amino acids.

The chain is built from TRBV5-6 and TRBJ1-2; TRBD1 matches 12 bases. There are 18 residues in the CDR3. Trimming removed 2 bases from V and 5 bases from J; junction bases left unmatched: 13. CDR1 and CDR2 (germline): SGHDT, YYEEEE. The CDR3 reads CASSFWALGTGGRYGYTF. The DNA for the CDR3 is TGTGCCAGCAGCTTCTGGGCGCTTGGGACAGGGGGCCGGTATGGCTACACCTTC.

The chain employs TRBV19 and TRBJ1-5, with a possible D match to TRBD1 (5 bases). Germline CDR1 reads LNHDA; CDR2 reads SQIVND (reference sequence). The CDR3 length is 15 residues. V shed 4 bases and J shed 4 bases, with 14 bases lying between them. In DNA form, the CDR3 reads TGTGCCAGTAGTACTGGGGGGTCGCGGAATCAGCCCCAGCATTTT. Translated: CASSTGGSRNQPQHF.

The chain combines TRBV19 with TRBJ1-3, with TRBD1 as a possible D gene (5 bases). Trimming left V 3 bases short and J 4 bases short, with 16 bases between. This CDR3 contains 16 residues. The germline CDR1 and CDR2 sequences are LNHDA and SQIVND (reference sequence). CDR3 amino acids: CASSMLGELRGNTIYF. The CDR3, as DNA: TGTGCCAGTAGTATGCTGGGGGAATTGCGCGGAAACACCATATATTTT.

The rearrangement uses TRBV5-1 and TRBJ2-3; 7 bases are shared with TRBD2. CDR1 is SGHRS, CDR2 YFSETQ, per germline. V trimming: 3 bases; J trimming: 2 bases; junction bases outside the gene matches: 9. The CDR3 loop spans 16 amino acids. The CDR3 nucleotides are TGCGCCAGCAGCTGGGAAGCGGGACTTTACACAGATACGCAGTATTTT. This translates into CASSWEAGLYTDTQYF. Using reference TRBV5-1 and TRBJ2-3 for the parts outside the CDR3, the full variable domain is KAGVTQTPRYLIKTRGQQVTLSCSPISGHRSVSWYQQTPGQGLQFLFEYFSETQRNKGNFPGRFSGRQFSNSRSEMNVSTLELGDSALYLCASSWEAGLYTDTQYFGPGTRLTVL.

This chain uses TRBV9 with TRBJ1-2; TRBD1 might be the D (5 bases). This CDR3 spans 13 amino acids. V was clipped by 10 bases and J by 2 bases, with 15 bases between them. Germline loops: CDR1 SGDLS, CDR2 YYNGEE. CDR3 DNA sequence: TGTGCCGACAAACGGGGGGGGAACTATGGCTACACCTTC. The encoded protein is CADKRGGNYGYTF.

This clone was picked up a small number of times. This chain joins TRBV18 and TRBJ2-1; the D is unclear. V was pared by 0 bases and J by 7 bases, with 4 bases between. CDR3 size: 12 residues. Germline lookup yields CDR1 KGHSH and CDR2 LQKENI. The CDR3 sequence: CASSPPDNEQFF. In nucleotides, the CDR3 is TGTGCCAGCTCACCACCGGATAATGAGCAGTTCTTC.

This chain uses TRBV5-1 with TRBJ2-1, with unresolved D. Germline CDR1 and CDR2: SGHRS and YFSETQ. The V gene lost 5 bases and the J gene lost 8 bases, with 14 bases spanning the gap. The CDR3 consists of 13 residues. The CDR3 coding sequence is TGCGCCAGCAGTGATGGTTTTCTGGATGAGCAGTTCTTC. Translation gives CASSDGFLDEQFF.

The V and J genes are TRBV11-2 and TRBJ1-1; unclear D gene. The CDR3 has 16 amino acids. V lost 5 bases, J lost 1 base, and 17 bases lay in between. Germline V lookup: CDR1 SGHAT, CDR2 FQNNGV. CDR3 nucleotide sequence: TGTGCCAGCAGCGCCTCCTCACCCGAGGGGAACACTGAAGCTTTCTTT. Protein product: CASSASSPEGNTEAFF.

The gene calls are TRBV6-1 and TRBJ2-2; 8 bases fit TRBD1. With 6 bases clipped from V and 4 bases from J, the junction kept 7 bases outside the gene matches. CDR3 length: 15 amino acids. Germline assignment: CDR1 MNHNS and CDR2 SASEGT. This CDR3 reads CASRPGQGGTGELFF. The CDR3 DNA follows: TGTGCCAGCAGGCCCGGACAGGGCGGCACCGGGGAGCTGTTTTTT.

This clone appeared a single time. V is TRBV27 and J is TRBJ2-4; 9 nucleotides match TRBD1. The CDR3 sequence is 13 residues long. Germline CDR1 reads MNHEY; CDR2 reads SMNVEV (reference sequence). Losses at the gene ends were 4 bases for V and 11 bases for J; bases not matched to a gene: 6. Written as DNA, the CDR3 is TGTGCCAGCAGTTCAGGACAGGGGTTCTTTCAGTACTTC. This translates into CASSSGQGFFQYF.

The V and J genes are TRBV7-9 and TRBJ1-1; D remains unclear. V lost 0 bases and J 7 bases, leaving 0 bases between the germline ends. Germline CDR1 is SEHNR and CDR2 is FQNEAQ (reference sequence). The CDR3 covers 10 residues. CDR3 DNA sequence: TGTGCCAGCAGCTTAGCTGAAGCTTTCTTT. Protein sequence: CASSLAEAFF.

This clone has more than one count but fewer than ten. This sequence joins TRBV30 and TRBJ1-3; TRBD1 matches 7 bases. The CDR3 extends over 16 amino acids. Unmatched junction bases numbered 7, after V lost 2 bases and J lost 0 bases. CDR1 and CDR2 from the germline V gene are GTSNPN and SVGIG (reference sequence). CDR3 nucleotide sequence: TGTGCCTGGAGTACCTACAGGGGTAGCTCTGGAAACACCATATATTTT. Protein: CAWSTYRGSSGNTIYF.

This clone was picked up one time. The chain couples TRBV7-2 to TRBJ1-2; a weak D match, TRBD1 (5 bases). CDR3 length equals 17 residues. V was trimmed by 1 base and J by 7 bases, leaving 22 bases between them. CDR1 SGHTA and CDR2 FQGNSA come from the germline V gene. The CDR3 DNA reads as TGTGCCAGCAGCTTAGGGGGCGGTTTATTGGAAGCGGGTGGCTACACCTTC. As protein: CASSLGGGLLEAGGYTF. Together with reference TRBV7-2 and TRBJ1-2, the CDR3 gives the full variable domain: GAGVSQSPSNKVTEKGKDVELRCDPISGHTALYWYRQSLGQGLEFLIYFQGNSAPDKSGLPSDRFSAERTGGSVSTLTIQRTQQEDSAVYLCASSLGGGLLEAGGYTFGSGTRLTVV.

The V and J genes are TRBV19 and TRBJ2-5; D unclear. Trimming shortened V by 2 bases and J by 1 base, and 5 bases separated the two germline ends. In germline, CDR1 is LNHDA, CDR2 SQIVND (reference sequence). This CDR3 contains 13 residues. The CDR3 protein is CASSIPSQETQYF. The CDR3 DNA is TGTGCCAGTAGTATACCCAGCCAAGAGACCCAGTACTTC.

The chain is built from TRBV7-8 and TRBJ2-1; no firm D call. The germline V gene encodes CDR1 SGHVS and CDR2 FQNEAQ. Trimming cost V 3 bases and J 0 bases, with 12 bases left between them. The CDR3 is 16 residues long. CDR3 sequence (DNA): TGTGCCAGCAGCTTGGCTAGAATAAGCTCCTACAATGAGCAGTTCTTC. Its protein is CASSLARISSYNEQFF. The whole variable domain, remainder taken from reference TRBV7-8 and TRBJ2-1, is GAGVSQSPRYKVAKRGQDVALRCDPISGHVSLFWYQQALGQGPEFLTYFQNEAQLDKSGLPSDRFFAERPEGSVSTLKIQRTQQEDSAVYLCASSLARISSYNEQFFGPGTRLTVL.

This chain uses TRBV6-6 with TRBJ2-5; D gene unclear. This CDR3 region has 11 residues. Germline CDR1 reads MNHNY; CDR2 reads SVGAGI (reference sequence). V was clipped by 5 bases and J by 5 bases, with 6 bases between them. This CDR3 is CASSAGETQYF. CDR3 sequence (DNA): TGTGCCAGCAGTGCCGGGGAGACCCAGTACTTC.

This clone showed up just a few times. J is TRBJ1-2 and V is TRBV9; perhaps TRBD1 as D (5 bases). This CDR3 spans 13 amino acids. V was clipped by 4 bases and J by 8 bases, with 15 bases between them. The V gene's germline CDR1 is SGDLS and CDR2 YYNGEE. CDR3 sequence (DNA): TGTGCCAGCAGCCCAGGGACGTCCGGAGGCTACACCTTC. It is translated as CASSPGTSGGYTF.

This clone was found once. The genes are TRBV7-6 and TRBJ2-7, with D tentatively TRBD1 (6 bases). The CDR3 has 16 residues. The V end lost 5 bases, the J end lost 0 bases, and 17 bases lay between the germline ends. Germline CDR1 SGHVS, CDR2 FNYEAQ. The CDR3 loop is CASSLRQEESSYEQYF. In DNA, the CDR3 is TGTGCCAGCAGCCTTCGACAGGAGGAAAGCTCCTACGAGCAGTACTTC.

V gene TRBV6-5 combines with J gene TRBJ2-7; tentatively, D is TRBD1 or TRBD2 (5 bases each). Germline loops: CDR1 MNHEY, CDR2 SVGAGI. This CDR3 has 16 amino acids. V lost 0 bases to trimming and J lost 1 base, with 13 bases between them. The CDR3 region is CASSYSGGFVSYEQYF. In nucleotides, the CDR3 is TGTGCCAGCAGTTACTCTGGGGGATTTGTTTCCTACGAGCAGTACTTC.

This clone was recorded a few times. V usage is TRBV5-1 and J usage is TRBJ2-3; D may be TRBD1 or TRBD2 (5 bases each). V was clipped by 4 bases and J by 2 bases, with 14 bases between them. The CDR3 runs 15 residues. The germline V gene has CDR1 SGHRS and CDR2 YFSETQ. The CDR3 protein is CASSAGTELTDTQYF. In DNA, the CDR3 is TGCGCCAGCAGCGCCGGGACCGAACTCACAGATACGCAGTATTTT.

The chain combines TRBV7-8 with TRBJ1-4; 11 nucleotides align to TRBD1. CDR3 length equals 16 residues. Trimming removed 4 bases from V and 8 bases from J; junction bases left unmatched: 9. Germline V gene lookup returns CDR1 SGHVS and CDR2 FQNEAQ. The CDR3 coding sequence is TGTGCCAGCAGCTCGCCCCCCGGGGACAGGGGGGAAAAACTGTTTTTT. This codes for CASSSPPGDRGEKLFF.

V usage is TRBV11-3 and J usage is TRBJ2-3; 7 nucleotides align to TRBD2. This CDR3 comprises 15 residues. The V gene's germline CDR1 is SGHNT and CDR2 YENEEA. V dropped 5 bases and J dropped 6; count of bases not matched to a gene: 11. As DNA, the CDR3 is TGTGCCAGCAGCCACCGGGGAGCGGGGCAGGATACGCAGTATTTT. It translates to CASSHRGAGQDTQYF.

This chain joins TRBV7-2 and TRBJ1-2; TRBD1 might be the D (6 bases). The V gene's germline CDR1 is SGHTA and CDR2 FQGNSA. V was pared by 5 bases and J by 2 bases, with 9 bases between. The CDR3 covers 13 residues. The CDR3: CASSQGQNYGYTF. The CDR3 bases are TGTGCCAGCAGCCAAGGACAGAACTATGGCTACACCTTC.

The CDR3, as DNA: TGTGCCAGCAGCTTCGGCAGGGAAGTCTACGAGCAGTACTTC. Amino acid sequence: CASSFGREVYEQYF. This chain joins TRBV7-9 and TRBJ2-7, with D possibly being TRBD1 (5 bases). Per germline, CDR1 SEHNR and CDR2 FQNEAQ (reference sequence). The CDR3 consists of 14 residues. Trimming cost V 3 bases and J 3 bases, with 12 bases left between them.

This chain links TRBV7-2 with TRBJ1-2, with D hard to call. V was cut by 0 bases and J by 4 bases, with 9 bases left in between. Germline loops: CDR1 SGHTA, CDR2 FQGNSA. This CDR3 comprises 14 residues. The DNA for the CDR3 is TGTGCCAGCAGCTTAGCGTCGATGGGCTATGGCTACACCTTC. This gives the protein CASSLASMGYGYTF.

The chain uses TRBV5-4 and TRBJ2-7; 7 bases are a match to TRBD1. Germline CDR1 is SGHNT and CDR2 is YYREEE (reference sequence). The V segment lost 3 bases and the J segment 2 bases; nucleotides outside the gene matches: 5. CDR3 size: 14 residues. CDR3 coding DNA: TGTGCCAGCAGCTACAGGGGAAAGGCCTACGAGCAGTACTTC. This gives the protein CASSYRGKAYEQYF.

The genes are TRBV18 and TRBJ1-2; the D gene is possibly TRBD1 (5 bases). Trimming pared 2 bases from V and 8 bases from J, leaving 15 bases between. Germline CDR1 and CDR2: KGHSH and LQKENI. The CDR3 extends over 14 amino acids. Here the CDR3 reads CASSPSGRENGYTF. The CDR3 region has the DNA TGTGCCAGCTCACCATCGGGACGGGAAAACGGCTACACCTTC.